These 21 T cell receptor beta chains share one sample of origin, sequenced in a study of CD4+ T cells in melanoma. Produced via immunoSEQ multiplex PCR; TCRdb's table is partial and in-frame only. This sample has nearly 50,000 clones, with 89% found just once. The sample taken for sequencing was peripheral blood. All receptors derive from a human donor with melanoma.

V gene TRBV18 combines with J gene TRBJ2-2; D remains unclear. The CDR3 spans 13 residues. Trimming shortened V by 4 bases and J by 1 base, and 4 bases separated the two germline ends. Germline values: CDR1 KGHSH, CDR2 LQKENI. Here the CDR3 reads CASSRENTGELFF. CDR3 sequence (DNA): TGTGCCAGCTCACGGGAGAACACCGGGGAGCTGTTTTTT. The whole variable domain, remainder taken from reference TRBV18 and TRBJ2-2, is NAGVMQNPRHLVRRRGQEARLRCSPMKGHSHVYWYRQLPEEGLKFMVYLQKENIIDESGMPKERFSAEFPKEGPSILRIQQVVRGDSAAYFCASSRENTGELFFGEGSRLTVL.

The chain recombines TRBV5-1 with TRBJ1-5, with a weak D call TRBD1 (5 bases). Germline V gene lookup returns CDR1 SGHRS and CDR2 YFSETQ. The V gene lost 5 bases and the J gene lost 1 base, with 13 bases spanning the gap. The CDR3 runs 15 residues. The CDR3 coding sequence is TGCGCCAGCAGGGAGCGTTGGGGGAGCAATCAGCCCCAGCATTTT. Translated: CASRERWGSNQPQHF.

The V and J genes are TRBV5-5 and TRBJ2-2; 7 bases align to TRBD1. CDR1 SGHKS and CDR2 YYEKEE come from the germline V gene (reference sequence). The CDR3 has 15 amino acids. V trimming: 1 base; J trimming: 1 base; junction bases outside the gene matches: 1. The CDR3 region has the DNA TGTGCCAGCAGCTTGACAGGGGTGAACACCGGGGAGCTGTTTTTT. It translates to CASSLTGVNTGELFF.

V is TRBV15 and J is TRBJ2-3; D remains ambiguous. This CDR3 region has 15 residues. Germline assignment: CDR1 LNHNV and CDR2 YYDKDF (reference sequence). V was clipped by 1 base and J by 2 bases, with 10 bases between them. The CDR3 DNA reads TGTGCCACCAGCAGAGGTGACGGAGTCACAGATACGCAGTATTTT. Its protein is CATSRGDGVTDTQYF.

V gene TRBV15 combines with J gene TRBJ1-1; D unresolved. CDR1 is LNHNV and CDR2 is YYDKDF in the germline V gene (reference sequence). Trimming took off 0 bases at V and 1 base at J, with 6 bases between the two ends. This CDR3 has 14 residues. CDR3 DNA sequence: TGTGCCACCAGCAGAGAGGGGAAGAACACTGAAGCTTTCTTT. Its protein is CATSREGKNTEAFF.

V is TRBV7-3 and J is TRBJ2-7; D is ambiguous. Germline values: CDR1 SGHTA, CDR2 FQGTGA. The CDR3 consists of 13 residues. Trimming stripped 2 bases from V and 9 bases from J, with 14 bases between. CDR3 DNA sequence: TGTGCCAGCAGCTTAGGGCAATTGTCAGTGCAGTACTTC. It yields the protein CASSLGQLSVQYF.

V and J are TRBV29-1 and TRBJ1-2; tentative D call: TRBD1 (6 bases). In germline, CDR1 is SQVTM, CDR2 ANQGSEA. The CDR3 has 14 residues. V gave up 2 bases and J gave up 6 bases, with 16 bases separating them. CDR3 region: CSVELGAGGNGYTF. CDR3 DNA sequence: TGCAGCGTTGAATTGGGGGCAGGAGGAAATGGCTACACCTTC.

The chain links TRBV5-1 to TRBJ2-3; no reliable D call. Trimming pared 2 bases from V and 0 bases from J, leaving 13 bases between. CDR1 SGHRS and CDR2 YFSETQ come from the germline V gene. This CDR3 is 16 amino acids long. The CDR3 sequence: CASSFTAPDSTDTQYF. For the CDR3, the DNA is TGCGCCAGCAGCTTTACGGCCCCGGATAGCACAGATACGCAGTATTTT.

V gene TRBV18 combines with J gene TRBJ1-5; D not resolved. Germline assignment: CDR1 KGHSH and CDR2 LQKENI. The CDR3 is made up of 14 amino acids. V dropped 2 bases and J dropped 2 bases, with 7 bases sitting between them. The CDR3 DNA reads as TGTGCCAGCTCACCAGGGTCTGGCAATCAGCCCCAGCATTTT. Translated, it gives CASSPGSGNQPQHF.

This clone was observed a single time. V is TRBV6-5 and J is TRBJ2-1; possibly TRBD2 for D (5 bases). The length of the CDR3 is 16 residues. Per germline, CDR1 MNHEY and CDR2 SVGAGI. V lost 2 bases and J lost 4, with 15 bases in between. The CDR3 is CASSYESSGLYNEQFF. CDR3 sequence (DNA): TGTGCCAGCAGTTACGAGTCCAGCGGTCTATACAATGAGCAGTTCTTC.

The chain couples TRBV4-1 to TRBJ1-2; D not resolved. The CDR3 totals 14 residues. The V end was cut by 3 bases, the J end by 8 bases, with 16 bases between. The germline CDR1 and CDR2 sequences are MGHRA and YSYEKL. CDR3 loop: CASSQERLTWGYTF. As DNA, the CDR3 is TGCGCCAGCAGCCAGGAAAGACTGACTTGGGGCTACACCTTC.

The genes are TRBV7-2 and TRBJ1-1, with D possibly being TRBD1 (6 bases). Germline CDR1 SGHTA, CDR2 FQGNSA. The CDR3 has 16 amino acids. The V gene lost 0 bases and the J gene lost 1 base, with 12 bases spanning the gap. The CDR3 sequence is CASSLARGGGNTEAFF. Written as DNA, the CDR3 is TGTGCCAGCAGCTTAGCGAGGGGGGGAGGGAACACTGAAGCTTTCTTT. Combining the CDR3 with reference TRBV7-2 and TRBJ1-1 gives the whole variable domain GAGVSQSPSNKVTEKGKDVELRCDPISGHTALYWYRQSLGQGLEFLIYFQGNSAPDKSGLPSDRFSAERTGGSVSTLTIQRTQQEDSAVYLCASSLARGGGNTEAFFGQGTRLTVV.

The chain combines TRBV27 with TRBJ1-5; D is unclear. CDR3 length equals 16 residues. V lost 0 bases and J 4 bases, leaving 13 bases between the germline ends. Germline V lookup: CDR1 MNHEY, CDR2 SMNVEV (reference sequence). The CDR3 here is CASSLSGGVGNQPQHF. The CDR3 DNA is TGTGCCAGCAGTTTATCGGGTGGGGTCGGTAATCAGCCCCAGCATTTT.

The V call is TRBV9, the J call TRBJ2-7, with 10 bases aligning to TRBD2. The CDR3 is 15 residues long. The junction had 3 bases not matched to a gene; V was cut back by 0 bases and J by 3 bases. Per the germline V gene, CDR1 is SGDLS and CDR2 is YYNGEE. CDR3 DNA: TGTGCCAGCAGCGTAGGGACTAGCGGTTTCTACGAGCAGTACTTC. Its translation is CASSVGTSGFYEQYF. Complete variable domain (other parts from reference TRBV9 and TRBJ2-7): DSGVTQTPKHLITATGQRVTLRCSPRSGDLSVYWYQQSLDQGLQFLIQYYNGEERAKGNILERFSAQQFPDLHSELNLSSLELGDSALYFCASSVGTSGFYEQYFGPGTRLTVT.

The chain has TRBV18 and TRBJ2-7, with 8 bases identical to TRBD1. Germline CDR1 reads KGHSH; CDR2 reads LQKENI. V shed 4 bases, J shed 4 bases, and the junction held 9 bases outside the gene matches. The CDR3 consists of 15 residues. The CDR3 DNA sequence: TGTGCCAGCTCACAGTCGGCAGGGGGCCAGTACGAGCAGTACTTC. Its translation: CASSQSAGGQYEQYF.

The V call is TRBV4-1, the J call TRBJ1-3; no reliable D call. Germline V gives CDR1 MGHRA, CDR2 YSYEKL. Trimming left V 0 bases short and J 0 bases short, with 15 bases between. This CDR3 has 18 amino acids. In nucleotides, the CDR3 is TGCGCCAGCAGCCAAGATCCTCCAGGCCAGAGCTCTGGAAACACCATATATTTT. Its translation: CASSQDPPGQSSGNTIYF.

The chain couples TRBV7-2 to TRBJ2-1; D is unclear. The germline CDR1 and CDR2 sequences are SGHTA and FQGNSA. The CDR3 contains 15 residues. V shed 5 bases and J shed 3 bases, with 14 bases lying between them. CDR3 sequence (DNA): TGTGCCAGCAGCCCCCACTCGAACGACTACAATGAGCAGTTCTTC. Protein product: CASSPHSNDYNEQFF.

In nucleotides, the CDR3 is TGTGCCAGCAGCAAGGACAGGGTGGAAGAGCAGTACTTC. This codes for CASSKDRVEEQYF. The chain employs TRBV27 and TRBJ2-7; 8 positions agree with TRBD1. CDR1 and CDR2 from the germline V gene are MNHEY and SMNVEV (reference sequence). This CDR3 comprises 13 residues. The V segment lost 6 bases and the J segment 7 bases; nucleotides outside the gene matches: 8.

This rearrangement joins TRBV7-9 to TRBJ1-4; D unresolved. Between the trimmed V and J ends, which lost 5 bases and 0 bases, there was a span of 10 bases. The CDR3 has 15 amino acids. CDR1 is SEHNR, CDR2 FQNEAQ, per germline (reference sequence). Here the CDR3 reads CASSPQDATNEKLFF. As DNA, the CDR3 is TGTGCCAGCAGCCCTCAGGATGCAACTAATGAAAAACTGTTTTTT. Full variable domain (outside the CDR3, taken from reference TRBV7-9 and TRBJ1-4): DTGVSQNPRHKITKRGQNVTFRCDPISEHNRLYWYRQTLGQGPEFLTYFQNEAQLEKSRLLSDRFSAERPKGSFSTLEIQRTEQGDSAMYLCASSPQDATNEKLFFGSGTQLSVL.

This clone occurred once. The rearrangement uses TRBV6-6 and TRBJ1-5, with a tentative D call TRBD1 (6 bases). This CDR3 comprises 16 residues. V shed 5 bases and J shed 4 bases, with 18 bases lying between them. CDR1 is MNHNY, CDR2 SVGAGI, per germline (reference sequence). Here the CDR3 reads CASSLTRGEPNQPQHF. In DNA form, the CDR3 reads TGTGCCAGCAGTCTTACCAGGGGAGAACCAAATCAGCCCCAGCATTTT.

The chain couples TRBV5-8 to TRBJ2-1; 10 bases align to TRBD1. The junction had 9 bases not matched to a gene; V was cut back by 4 bases and J by 5 bases. The CDR3 sequence is 16 residues long. Germline V gene sequence: CDR1 SGHTS, CDR2 YDEGEE. DNA of the CDR3: TGTGCCAGCAGCCGATTCCCCGGGACAGGGGACAATGAGCAGTTCTTC. Amino acids: CASSRFPGTGDNEQFF.